These 21 T cell receptor beta chains were all obtained from the same sample, sequenced in a study of T cells expressing NK-cell markers. Following a re-call of the 5' RACE reads, TCRdb has one entry per CDR3 protein and lacks DNA. This specimen shows a few hundred thousand distinct CDR3 sequences; the ten leading clones hold about 0.4%. The sequencing sample was made of blood T cells: a sorted CD56 or NKG2C T cell subset, CD4+ or CD8+ T cells, or bulk PBMC T cells (not recorded which). All receptors derive from a man younger than 30 in good health.

V gene TRBV6-5 combines with J gene TRBJ2-7; without DNA, the TCRdb call of TRBD1 cannot be checked. This CDR3 spans 13 amino acids. Germline V CDR1 and CDR2: MNHEY, SVGAGI. This CDR3 reads CASSSDRAYEQYF.

V is TRBV12-3 or TRBV12-4 and J is TRBJ2-1; TCRdb's D call, TRBD1, is unchecked because there is no DNA. The CDR3 has 16 amino acids. The CDR3 sequence is CASSRSWGTGGSEQFF.

The V call is TRBV28, the J call TRBJ2-1. The CDR3 is made up of 11 amino acids. In germline, CDR1 is MDHEN, CDR2 SYDVKM. The CDR3: CATSEVGEQFF.

The chain has TRBV12-3 or TRBV12-4 and TRBJ2-3; TCRdb's D call, TRBD1, is unchecked because there is no DNA. This CDR3 contains 16 residues. CDR3 region: CASSLGLGGETDTQYF.

V usage is TRBV20-1 and J usage is TRBJ1-4. CDR1 is DFQATT, CDR2 SNEGSKA, per germline (reference sequence). The length of the CDR3 is 12 residues. The CDR3 region is CSARGEQEKLFF.

Here the CDR3 reads CSAARTGGTYEQYF. This chain uses TRBV20-1 with TRBJ2-7; TCRdb designates TRBD1, a call that cannot be tested without DNA. CDR3 size: 14 residues. Germline V CDR1 and CDR2: DFQATT, SNEGSKA (reference sequence).

The gene calls are TRBV5-1 and TRBJ2-1; there is no DNA to check the TCRdb D call of TRBD2. Germline V gene data show CDR1 as SGHRS and CDR2 as YFSETQ. The CDR3 loop spans 16 amino acids. Here the CDR3 reads CASSRAGLPLIDEQFF.

The chain recombines TRBV5-4 with TRBJ2-1; TCRdb reports TRBD1, a call that lacks DNA to check it against. Per germline, CDR1 SGHNT and CDR2 YYREEE (reference sequence). The CDR3 is made up of 16 amino acids. The CDR3 loop is CASSLRSGHGYNEQFF.

The chain couples TRBV13 to TRBJ2-6; with no DNA, the TCRdb D assignment of TRBD1 cannot be verified. Germline-derived CDR1 and CDR2 are PRHDT and FYEKMQ (reference sequence). The CDR3 consists of 17 residues. The CDR3 sequence is CASSLGQGALGANVLTF.

The CDR3 sequence: CASSQHPRTNLNTEAFF. This sequence joins TRBV4-1 and TRBJ1-1; TCRdb indicates TRBD1, and absent DNA this call remains unverified. The V gene's germline CDR1 is MGHRA and CDR2 YSYEKL. The CDR3 covers 17 residues.

The chain is built from TRBV5-8 and TRBJ1-4; TCRdb designates TRBD1, a call that cannot be tested without DNA. The CDR3 runs to 13 residues. The germline CDR1 and CDR2 sequences are SGHTS and YDEGEE. CDR3 amino acids: CASRLSGFEKLFF.

V and J are TRBV24-1 and TRBJ2-1. Germline-derived CDR1 and CDR2 are KGHDR and SFDVKD. This CDR3 has 12 amino acids. CDR3 loop: CATSGAYNEQFF.

The chain carries TRBV5-1 and TRBJ2-3; TCRdb names TRBD1, which stays unverified in the absence of DNA. CDR3 length equals 13 residues. CDR1 and CDR2 (germline): SGHRS, YFSETQ. CDR3 residues: CASSLQVTDTQYF.

The genes are TRBV12-3 or TRBV12-4 and TRBJ2-2; TCRdb names TRBD2, which stays unverified in the absence of DNA. The CDR3 has 14 amino acids. CDR3 region: CASSLLEDTGELFF.

The chain uses TRBV11-2 and TRBJ2-3; TCRdb returns TRBD2, unconfirmable since there is no DNA. Germline CDR1 SGHAT, CDR2 FQNNGV. The CDR3 is 17 residues long. The CDR3 region is CASSFGWTSGSTDTQYF.

The chain couples TRBV5-5 to TRBJ2-5; TCRdb's D gene call, TRBD1, goes unchecked for lack of DNA. Germline lookup yields CDR1 SGHKS and CDR2 YYEKEE (reference sequence). This CDR3 has 14 residues. CDR3 amino acids: CASSLDGGRETQYF.

This chain connects TRBV6-2 or TRBV6-3 to TRBJ2-1. Germline CDR1 and CDR2: MNHEY and SVGEGT. The CDR3 spans 13 residues. This CDR3 reads CASRASIYNEQFF.

The chain couples TRBV10-3 to TRBJ1-3. Germline values: CDR1 ENHRY, CDR2 SYGVKD. The CDR3 runs to 14 residues. CDR3 sequence reads: CAIAGGATGNTIYF.

The J gene is TRBJ2-2, the V gene TRBV5-4; TCRdb's D call of TRBD1 is untestable without DNA. The CDR3 is 14 amino acids. CDR1 SGHNT and CDR2 YYREEE come from the germline V gene (reference sequence). The CDR3 is CASSSILGAGELFF.

This chain joins TRBV7-9 and TRBJ2-3; TCRdb names TRBD1, which stays unverified in the absence of DNA. This CDR3 comprises 15 residues. Germline assignment: CDR1 SEHNR and CDR2 FQNEAQ (reference sequence). CDR3 loop: CAHPGDPDATDTQYF. The entire variable domain, with the rest obtained from reference TRBV7-9 and TRBJ2-3, is as follows: DTGVSQNPRHKITKRGQNVTFRCDPISEHNRLYWYRQTLGQGPEFLTYFQNEAQLEKSRLLSDRFSAERPKGSFSTLEIQRTEQGDSAMYLCAHPGDPDATDTQYFGPGTRLTVL.

The chain links TRBV25-1 to TRBJ2-1; there is no DNA to check the TCRdb D call of TRBD2. CDR1 is MGHDK, CDR2 SYGVNS, per germline. The CDR3 consists of 12 residues. CDR3 loop: CASSGGGNEQFF.